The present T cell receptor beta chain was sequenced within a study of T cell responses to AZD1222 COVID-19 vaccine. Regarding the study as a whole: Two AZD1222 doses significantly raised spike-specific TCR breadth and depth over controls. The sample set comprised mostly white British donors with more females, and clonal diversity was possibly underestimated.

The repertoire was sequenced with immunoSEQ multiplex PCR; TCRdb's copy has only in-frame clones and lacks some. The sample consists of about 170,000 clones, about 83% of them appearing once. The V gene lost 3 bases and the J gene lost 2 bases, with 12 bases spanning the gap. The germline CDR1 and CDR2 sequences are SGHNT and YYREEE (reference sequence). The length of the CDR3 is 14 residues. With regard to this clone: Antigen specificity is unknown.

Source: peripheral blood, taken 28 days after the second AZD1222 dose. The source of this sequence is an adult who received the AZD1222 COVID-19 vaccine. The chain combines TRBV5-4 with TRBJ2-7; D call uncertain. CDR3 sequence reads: CASSSYSVPYEQYF. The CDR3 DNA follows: TGTGCCAGCAGCTCATACAGTGTCCCCTACGAGCAGTACTTC.